This T cell receptor beta chain was recovered during a study of blood T cell repertoires in COVID-19. Turning to the study itself: PBMCs, B-cell-depleted T cells, or T cells were the source of the cDNA or gDNA that made up the material.

The V and J ends lost 4 bases and 5 bases respectively, with 12 bases between them. The CDR3 consists of 13 residues. The germline CDR1 and CDR2 sequences are SGHRS and YFSETQ. Here immunoSEQ multiplex PCR was the method, and the copy in TCRdb shows in-frame clones only, minus some. There are about 120,000 clones in the sample; about four fifths occur only once, and about 10% lies in the top ten. The sequence was obtained from a man aged 60 to 69 with acute or convalescent COVID-19. This chain joins TRBV5-1 and TRBJ1-2, with a possible D match to TRBD1 (5 bases). The sequenced sample consisted of peripheral blood. In nucleotides, the CDR3 is TGCGCCAGCAGCCAGGACGGGGGTTATGGCTACACCTTC. The encoded protein is CASSQDGGYGYTF.